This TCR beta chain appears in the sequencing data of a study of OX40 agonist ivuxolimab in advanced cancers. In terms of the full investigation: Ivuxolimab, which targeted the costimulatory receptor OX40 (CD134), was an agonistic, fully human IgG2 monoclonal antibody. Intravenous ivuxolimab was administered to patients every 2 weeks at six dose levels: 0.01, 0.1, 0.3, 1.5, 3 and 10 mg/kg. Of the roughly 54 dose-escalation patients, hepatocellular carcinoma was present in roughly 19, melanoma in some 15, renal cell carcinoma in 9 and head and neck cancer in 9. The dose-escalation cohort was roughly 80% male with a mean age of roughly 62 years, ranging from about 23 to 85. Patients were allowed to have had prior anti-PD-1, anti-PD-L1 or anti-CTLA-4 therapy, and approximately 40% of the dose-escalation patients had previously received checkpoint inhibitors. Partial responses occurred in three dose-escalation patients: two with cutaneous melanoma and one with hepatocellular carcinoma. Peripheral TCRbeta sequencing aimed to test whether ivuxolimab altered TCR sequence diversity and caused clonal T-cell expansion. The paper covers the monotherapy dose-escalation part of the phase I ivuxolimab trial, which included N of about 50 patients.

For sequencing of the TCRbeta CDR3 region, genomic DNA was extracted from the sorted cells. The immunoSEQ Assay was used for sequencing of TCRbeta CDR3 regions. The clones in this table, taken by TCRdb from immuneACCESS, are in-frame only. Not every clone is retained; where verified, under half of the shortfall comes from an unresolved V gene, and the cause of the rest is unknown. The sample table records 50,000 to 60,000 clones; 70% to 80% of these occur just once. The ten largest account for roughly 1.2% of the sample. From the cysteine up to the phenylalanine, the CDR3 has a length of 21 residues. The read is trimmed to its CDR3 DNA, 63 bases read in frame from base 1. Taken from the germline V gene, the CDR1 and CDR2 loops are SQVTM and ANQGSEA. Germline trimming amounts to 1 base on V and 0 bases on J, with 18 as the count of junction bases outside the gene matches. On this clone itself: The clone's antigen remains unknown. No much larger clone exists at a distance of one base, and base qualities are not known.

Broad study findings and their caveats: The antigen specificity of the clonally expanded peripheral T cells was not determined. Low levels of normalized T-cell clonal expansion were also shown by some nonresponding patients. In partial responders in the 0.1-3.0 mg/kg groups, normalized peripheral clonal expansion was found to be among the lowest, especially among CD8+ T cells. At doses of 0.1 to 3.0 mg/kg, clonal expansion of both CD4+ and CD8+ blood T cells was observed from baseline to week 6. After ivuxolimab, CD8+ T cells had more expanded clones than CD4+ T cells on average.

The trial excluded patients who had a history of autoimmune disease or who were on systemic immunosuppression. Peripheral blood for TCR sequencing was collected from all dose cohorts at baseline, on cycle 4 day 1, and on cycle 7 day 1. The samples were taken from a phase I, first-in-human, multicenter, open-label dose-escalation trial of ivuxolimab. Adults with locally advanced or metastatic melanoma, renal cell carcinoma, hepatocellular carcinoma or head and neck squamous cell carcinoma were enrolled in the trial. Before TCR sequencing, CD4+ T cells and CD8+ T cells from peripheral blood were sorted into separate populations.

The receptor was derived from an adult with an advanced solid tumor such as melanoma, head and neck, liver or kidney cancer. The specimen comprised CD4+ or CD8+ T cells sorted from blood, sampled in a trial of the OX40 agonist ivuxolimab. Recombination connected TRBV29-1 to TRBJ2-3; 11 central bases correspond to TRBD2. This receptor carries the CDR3 CSVEVPTLLAGAETSTDTQYF. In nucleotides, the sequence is TGCAGCGTTGAAGTCCCCACCTTACTAGCGGGGGCAGAGACTAGCACAGATACGCAGTATTTT.